The clone carrying this T cell receptor beta chain was seen a handful of times. What it recognizes is unknown. TCRdb passed the 5' RACE reads through MiXCR, listing each CDR3 protein once. Here the sample spans a few hundred thousand distinct CDR3 sequences, roughly 8.6% being singletons. The data were taken from a study of identical twins. Whole-study findings and limits: A lower insertion count was a feature of abundant cord blood beta clonotypes, with no such feature in memory repertoires. Models came in too low on out-of-frame TCR alpha sharing in monozygotic twins.

The same sample was also used in a study of yellow fever vaccine responses in identical twins.

This receptor was taken from a young woman in good health. Sample: memory (CD45RO+) T cells sorted from blood.

CDR3 amino acids: CASSQSGNSYEQYF. The CDR3 nucleotides read TGTGCCAGCAGCCAGTCCGGGAACTCCTACGAGCAGTACTTC. V is TRBV3-1 and J is TRBJ2-7; weak D call: TRBD2 (5 bases). The CDR3 contains 14 residues. The V gene lost 3 bases and the J gene lost 0 bases, with 9 bases spanning the gap. Germline loops: CDR1 LGHDT, CDR2 YNNKEL (reference sequence).